These 14 T cell receptor beta chains share one sample of origin, sequenced in a study of T-cell memory formation after mild COVID-19. TCRdb ran MiXCR on the 5' RACE reads and lists one entry per CDR3 protein. The sample includes 350,000 or so distinct CDR3 sequences, around 21% of them seen just once. The specimen was PBMCs or a T cell subset sorted from them (not recorded which). The source of these receptors is an adult woman who had mild COVID-19 (a few samples of this study predate the infection). Cell type and time point are not known.

This clonotype was seen ten or more times. The V call is TRBV29-1, the J call TRBJ2-2; D gene uncertain. V gave up 4 bases and J gave up 6 bases, with 15 bases separating them. Per germline, CDR1 SQVTM and CDR2 ANQGSEA. The CDR3 sequence is 14 residues long. CDR3 nucleotide sequence: TGCAGCGTTGGATTCCCCGAGGAGTCCGGGGAGCTGTTTTTT. This sequence encodes CSVGFPEESGELFF.

The rearrangement links TRBV11-2 to TRBJ2-1; a weak D match, TRBD2 (6 bases). Trimming pared 2 bases from V and 2 bases from J, leaving 13 bases between. The CDR3 length is 16 residues. Germline V gene sequence: CDR1 SGHAT, CDR2 FQNNGV. The CDR3 DNA reads as TGTGCCAGCAGCTTATCCACGGGGGTACCCTACAATGAGCAGTTCTTC. It specifies CASSLSTGVPYNEQFF. Combining the CDR3 with reference TRBV11-2 and TRBJ2-1 gives the whole variable domain EAGVAQSPRYKIIEKRQSVAFWCNPISGHATLYWYQQILGQGPKLLIQFQNNGVVDDSQLPKDRFSAERLKGVDSTLKIQPAKLEDSAVYLCASSLSTGVPYNEQFFGPGTRLTVL.

This clonotype appeared a few times. The chain combines TRBV5-1 with TRBJ1-2; D remains ambiguous. CDR1 and CDR2 (germline): SGHRS, YFSETQ. Trimming removed 3 bases at V and 0 bases at J, with 21 bases between. There are 18 residues in the CDR3. The CDR3 DNA is TGCGCCAGCAGCTCGGAGTCCGGGATGCTCCGAGCTAACTATGGCTACACCTTC. The encoded protein is CASSSESGMLRANYGYTF. Filled out from reference TRBV5-1 and TRBJ1-2, the complete variable domain reads KAGVTQTPRYLIKTRGQQVTLSCSPISGHRSVSWYQQTPGQGLQFLFEYFSETQRNKGNFPGRFSGRQFSNSRSEMNVSTLELGDSALYLCASSSESGMLRANYGYTFGSGTRLTVV.

The chain links TRBV24-1 to TRBJ2-1, with D possibly matching TRBD1 (6 bases). The CDR3 is 15 residues long. From germline, CDR1 is KGHDR and CDR2 SFDVKD. Trimming left V 11 bases short and J 6 bases short, with 22 bases between. CDR3 region: CAISRGTGLSNEQFF. CDR3 DNA sequence: TGTGCCATCTCACGGGGAACAGGGTTGTCCAATGAGCAGTTCTTC.

The table lists this clonotype with a few counts. The J gene is TRBJ2-2, the V gene TRBV5-1, with D perhaps TRBD1 or TRBD2 (6 bases each). Germline V gene sequence: CDR1 SGHRS, CDR2 YFSETQ. This CDR3 is built from 15 residues. V lost 0 bases, J lost 4 bases, and 10 bases lay in between. The CDR3 protein is CASSLAGASTGELFF. In DNA, the CDR3 is TGCGCCAGCAGCTTGGCGGGGGCGAGCACCGGGGAGCTGTTTTTT.

A few counts support this clonotype. J is TRBJ1-2 and V is TRBV6-2 or TRBV6-3; D gene ambiguous. V dropped 7 bases and J dropped 6 bases, with 12 bases sitting between them. In germline, CDR1 is MNHEY, CDR2 SVGEGT. This CDR3 comprises 12 residues. CDR3 amino acids: CASNARSHGYTF. CDR3 in DNA: TGTGCCAGCAATGCTCGTTCCCATGGCTACACCTTC.

This chain uses TRBV6-6 with TRBJ2-5; a weak D match, TRBD1 (5 bases). Germline lookup yields CDR1 MNHNY and CDR2 SVGAGI (reference sequence). The V and J ends lost 5 bases and 2 bases respectively, with 12 bases between them. This CDR3 has 14 amino acids. CDR3 DNA sequence: TGTGCCAGCAGTCCAGGGTTTGTTCAAGAGACCCAGTACTTC. Amino acids: CASSPGFVQETQYF.

The gene calls are TRBV12-3 or TRBV12-4 and TRBJ1-1; D is uncertain. This CDR3 region has 15 residues. V was cut by 3 bases and J by 4 bases, with 15 bases left in between. The CDR3, as DNA: TGTGCCAGCAGTTTTGCCTGGGGAGCCGGCACTGAAGCTTTCTTT. Protein sequence: CASSFAWGAGTEAFF.

This clonotype was seen more than once but under ten times. The gene calls are TRBV5-1 and TRBJ2-7; 7 bases match TRBD2. J was trimmed by 0 bases and V by 1 base; bases with no gene match: 10. This CDR3 comprises 17 residues. The germline V gene encodes CDR1 SGHRS and CDR2 YFSETQ. CDR3: CASSLSRPGLISYEQYF. The CDR3 nucleotides read TGCGCCAGCAGCTTGAGTCGGCCGGGACTAATCTCCTACGAGCAGTACTTC.

The rearrangement uses TRBV7-9 and TRBJ1-1; D is ambiguous. Germline lookup yields CDR1 SEHNR and CDR2 FQNEAQ (reference sequence). The CDR3 loop spans 15 amino acids. Between the trimmed V and J ends, which lost 7 bases and 1 base, there was a span of 16 bases. The CDR3 protein is CASTPAGRRNTEAFF. The DNA for the CDR3 is TGTGCCAGCACCCCCGCCGGGAGGAGGAACACTGAAGCTTTCTTT.

This clonotype appeared a few times. This rearrangement joins TRBV6-2 or TRBV6-3 to TRBJ2-1; D is unclear. V gave up 6 bases and J gave up 10 bases, with 13 bases separating them. The germline CDR1 and CDR2 sequences are MNHEY and SVGEGT. The CDR3 totals 12 residues. CDR3 nucleotide sequence: TGTGCCAGCAGCCTGACGGTGCCCGAGCAGTTCTTC. Translation: CASSLTVPEQFF.

The rearrangement joins TRBV30 to TRBJ1-4; no clear D gene. V lost 2 bases and J lost 7, with 17 bases in between. Germline V gives CDR1 GTSNPN, CDR2 SVGIG (reference sequence). The CDR3 runs 15 residues. The CDR3 DNA reads as TGTGCCTGGAGTCCTTTACCAGCGACTCTTGAAAAACTGTTTTTT. It encodes CAWSPLPATLEKLFF.

The genes are TRBV6-5 and TRBJ2-1; D could derive from TRBD1 or TRBD2 (5 bases each). Germline CDR1 and CDR2: MNHEY and SVGAGI. This CDR3 has 15 amino acids. V was pared by 8 bases and J by 5 bases, with 19 bases between. The CDR3 nucleotides read TGTGCCAGCCAACGAGCTGGCTGGGGACACAATGAGCAGTTCTTC. Translation: CASQRAGWGHNEQFF.

V gene TRBV3-1 combines with J gene TRBJ1-3; D unresolved. Trimming took off 0 bases at V and 0 bases at J, with 12 bases between the two ends. The CDR3 contains 17 residues. Germline V gives CDR1 LGHDT, CDR2 YNNKEL (reference sequence). The CDR3 sequence: CASSQESALRSGNTIYF. The CDR3 DNA follows: TGTGCCAGCAGCCAAGAATCCGCCCTCCGCTCTGGAAACACCATATATTTT.